This TCR beta chain was recorded in a study of blood T cell repertoires in COVID-19. Some clones are missing from TCRdb's copy, which holds only in-frame ones; the method was immunoSEQ multiplex PCR. Among around 310,000 clones, 85% to 90% were seen once, and the ten largest hold under 4.5%. There are 12 residues in the CDR3. The germline V gene encodes CDR1 SGHRS and CDR2 YFSETQ. Trimming shortened V by 0 bases and J by 5 bases, and 6 bases separated the two germline ends. This receptor was identified in a woman aged 45-60 years with active or convalescent COVID-19. This sequence joins TRBV5-1 and TRBJ2-7; D is uncertain. The specimen sequenced was peripheral blood. CDR3 DNA: TGCGCCAGCAGCTTGGGGCTTGACGAGCAGTACTTC. It encodes CASSLGLDEQYF.